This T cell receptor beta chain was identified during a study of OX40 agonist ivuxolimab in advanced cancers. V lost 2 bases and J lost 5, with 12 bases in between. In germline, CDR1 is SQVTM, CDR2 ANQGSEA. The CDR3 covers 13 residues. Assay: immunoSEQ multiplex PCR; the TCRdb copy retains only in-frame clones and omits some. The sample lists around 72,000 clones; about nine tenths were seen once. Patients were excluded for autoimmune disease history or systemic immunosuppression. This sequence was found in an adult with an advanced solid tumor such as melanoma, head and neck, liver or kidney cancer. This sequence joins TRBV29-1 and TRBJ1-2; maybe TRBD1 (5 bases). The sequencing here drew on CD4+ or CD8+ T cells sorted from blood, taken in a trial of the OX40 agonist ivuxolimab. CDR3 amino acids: CSVEFRALYGYTF. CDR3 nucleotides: TGCAGCGTTGAATTCAGGGCATTATATGGCTACACCTTC. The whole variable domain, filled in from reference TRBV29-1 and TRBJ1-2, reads SAVISQKPSRDICQRGTSLTIQCQVDSQVTMMFWYRQQPGQSLTLIATANQGSEATYESGFVIDKFPISRPNLTFSTLTVSNMSPEDSSIYLCSVEFRALYGYTFGSGTRLTVV.